The clone carrying this T cell receptor (beta chain) was seen a few times. No antigen is known for it. Amplified regions were TCR beta CDR3 sequences from RNA transcripts. Initially, a first-round RT-PCR of the TCR CDR3 employed the HTBI primer set. TCRdb ran MiXCR on the multiplex PCR reads and lists one entry per CDR3 protein. The sample includes under 450,000 distinct CDR3 sequences, 17% seen only once; the top ten take more than 30%. This entry is derived from a study of T cells in Graves' hyperthyroidism and ophthalmopathy. Points from the study as a whole: Also found in blood were most expanded thyroid clonotypes above 0.001.

The germline CDR1 and CDR2 sequences are SEHNR and FQNEAQ (reference sequence). The V and J ends lost 5 bases and 8 bases, in that order; junction bases with no gene match: 11. The CDR3 is 15 amino acids. It was uncontrolled infection, other autoimmune disease, pregnancy or lactation that excluded patients. Each diagnosis drew on symptoms, thyroxine, TRAb, thyroid ultrasound and orbital computed tomography findings. Blood from later-ophthalmopathy patients was taken at first hyperthyroidism diagnosis. The chain has TRBV7-9 and TRBJ1-4; the match to TRBD1 covers 7 bases. Material for sequencing was blood. The TCR was taken from a woman aged 25 to 39 with Graves' hyperthyroidism that later progressed to Graves' ophthalmopathy. CDR3 sequence: CASSRYRQGSEKLFF. DNA of the CDR3: TGTGCCAGCAGCCGTTACCGACAGGGTAGCGAAAAACTGTTTTTT.